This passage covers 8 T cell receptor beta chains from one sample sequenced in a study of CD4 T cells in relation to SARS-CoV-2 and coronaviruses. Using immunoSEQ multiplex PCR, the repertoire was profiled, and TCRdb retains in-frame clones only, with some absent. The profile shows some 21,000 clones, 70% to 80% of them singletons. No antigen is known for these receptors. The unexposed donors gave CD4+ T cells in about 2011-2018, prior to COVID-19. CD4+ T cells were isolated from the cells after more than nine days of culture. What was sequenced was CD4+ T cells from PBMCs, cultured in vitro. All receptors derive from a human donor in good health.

CDR3 region: CASSQGASQETQYF. The CDR3 DNA reads TGTGCCAGCAGCCAAGGGGCTTCACAAGAGACCCAGTACTTC. V gene TRBV4-2 combines with J gene TRBJ2-5; D gene unclear. The CDR3 is 14 residues long. From germline, CDR1 is LGHNA and CDR2 YNFKEQ. V was cut by 1 base and J by 2 bases, with 8 bases left in between.

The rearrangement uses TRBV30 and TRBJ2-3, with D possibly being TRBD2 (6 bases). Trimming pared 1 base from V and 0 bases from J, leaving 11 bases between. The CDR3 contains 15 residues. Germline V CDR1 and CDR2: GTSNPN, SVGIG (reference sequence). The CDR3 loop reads CAWSGAGRSTDTQYF. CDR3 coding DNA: TGTGCCTGGAGTGGGGCGGGGCGGAGCACAGATACGCAGTATTTT.

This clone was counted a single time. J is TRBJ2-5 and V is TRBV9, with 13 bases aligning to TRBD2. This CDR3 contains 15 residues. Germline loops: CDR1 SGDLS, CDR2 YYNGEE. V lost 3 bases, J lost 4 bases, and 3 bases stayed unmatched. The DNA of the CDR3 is TGTGCCAGCAGCGCCGGGACTAGCGGGGTAGAGACCCAGTACTTC. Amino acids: CASSAGTSGVETQYF.

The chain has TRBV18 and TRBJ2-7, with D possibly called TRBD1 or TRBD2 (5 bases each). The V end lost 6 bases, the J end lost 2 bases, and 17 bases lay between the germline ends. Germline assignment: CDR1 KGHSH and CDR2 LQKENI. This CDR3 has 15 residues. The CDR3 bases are TGTGCCAGCTCCCCCCTGGGGGTCGGACCCTACGAGCAGTACTTC. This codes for CASSPLGVGPYEQYF.

Here the CDR3 DNA reads TGTGCCAGTAGTATAGAGGGCAGTGGGGCCTACGAGCAGTACTTC. Translation gives CASSIEGSGAYEQYF. The gene calls are TRBV19 and TRBJ2-7; no clear D gene. Looked up from germline, CDR1 is LNHDA and CDR2 is SQIVND (reference sequence). The length of the CDR3 is 15 residues. The ends were cut back, 0 bases at V and 2 bases at J, with 11 bases in the middle.

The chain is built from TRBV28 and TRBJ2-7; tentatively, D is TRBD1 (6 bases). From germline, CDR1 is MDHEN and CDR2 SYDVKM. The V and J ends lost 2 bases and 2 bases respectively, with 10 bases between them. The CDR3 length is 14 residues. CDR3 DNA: TGTGCCAGCAGTTTACAGGGGCTTACCTACGAGCAGTACTTC. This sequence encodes CASSLQGLTYEQYF.

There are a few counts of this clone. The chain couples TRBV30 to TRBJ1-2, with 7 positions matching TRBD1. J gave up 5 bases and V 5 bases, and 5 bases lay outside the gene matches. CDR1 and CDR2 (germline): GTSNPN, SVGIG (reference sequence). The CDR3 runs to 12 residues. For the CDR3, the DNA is TGTGCCTGGTCGACAGGGTTGTATGGCTACACCTTC. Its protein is CAWSTGLYGYTF.

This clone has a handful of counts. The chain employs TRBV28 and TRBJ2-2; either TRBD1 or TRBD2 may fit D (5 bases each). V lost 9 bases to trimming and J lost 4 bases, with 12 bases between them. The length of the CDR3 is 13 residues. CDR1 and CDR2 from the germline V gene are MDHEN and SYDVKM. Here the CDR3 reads CASGGGGTGELFF. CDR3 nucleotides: TGTGCCAGTGGGGGTGGGGGCACCGGGGAGCTGTTTTTT.